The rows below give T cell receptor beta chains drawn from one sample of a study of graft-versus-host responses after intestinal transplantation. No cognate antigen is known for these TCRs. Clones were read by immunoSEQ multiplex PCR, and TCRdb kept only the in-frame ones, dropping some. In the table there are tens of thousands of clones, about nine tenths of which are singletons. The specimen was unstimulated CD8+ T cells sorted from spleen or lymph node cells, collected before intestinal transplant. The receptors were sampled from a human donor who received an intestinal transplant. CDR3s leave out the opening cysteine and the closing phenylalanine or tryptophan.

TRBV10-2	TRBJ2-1	ASGAGYYNEQF
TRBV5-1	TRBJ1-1	ASSLATAGNTEAF
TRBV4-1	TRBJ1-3	ASSQDTQGTGNTIY
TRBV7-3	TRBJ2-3	ASSPRARDFTDTQY
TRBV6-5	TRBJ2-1	ASSYPDSPYNEQF
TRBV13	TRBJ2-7	ASSGGLAGGTKSSYEQY
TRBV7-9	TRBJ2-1	ASSARLAGIYNEQF
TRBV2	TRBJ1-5	ASSPTVNQPQH
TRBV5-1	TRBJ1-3	ASSYGEVTGNTIY
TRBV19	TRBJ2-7	ASSTPREGIYEQY
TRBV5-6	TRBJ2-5	ASSQGFSAEDEETQY
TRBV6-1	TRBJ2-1	ASSAPGTPHNEQF
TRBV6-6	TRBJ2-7	ASSPAQGTGTYEQY
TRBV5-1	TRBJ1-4	ASRGQDEKLF
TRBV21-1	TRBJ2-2	ASIRWQVLNTGELF
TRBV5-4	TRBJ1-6	ASSLGIAGPLH
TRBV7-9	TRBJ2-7	ASSLVGLAQSYEQY
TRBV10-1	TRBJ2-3	ASSSRGLTDTQY
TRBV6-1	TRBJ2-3	ASSELSREVWADTQY
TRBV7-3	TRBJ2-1	ASSPGTRITDEQF
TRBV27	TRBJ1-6	ASSLPGYGSPLH
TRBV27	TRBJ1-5	ASSFGGTSNQPQH
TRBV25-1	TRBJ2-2	ASSDGTGDTGELF
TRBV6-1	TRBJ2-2	ASSELGAPSNTGELF
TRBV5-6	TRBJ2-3	ASSLGVDGTDTQY
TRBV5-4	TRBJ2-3	ASSLEGDTQY
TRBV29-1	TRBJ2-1	SVVSGGLGDEQF
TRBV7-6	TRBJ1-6	ASSPGEYSPLH
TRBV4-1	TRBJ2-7	ASSQEEGEWHEQY
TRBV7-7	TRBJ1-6	ASSWGENSPLH
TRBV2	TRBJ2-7	ASSDRDGSYEQY
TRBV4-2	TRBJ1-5	ASSQDHRESQPQH
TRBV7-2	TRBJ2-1	ASSAQTSGRRNEQF
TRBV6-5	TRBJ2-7	ASSYPETSYEQY
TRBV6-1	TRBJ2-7	ASSEGDRGSYEQY
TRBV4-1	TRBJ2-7	ASSQVPGQGANPYEQY
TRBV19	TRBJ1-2	ASSIWGIGYT
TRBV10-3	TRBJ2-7	AISVPGLANEQY
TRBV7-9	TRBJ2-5	AQTKGGTETQY
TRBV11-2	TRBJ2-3	ASSLGGLSTDTQY
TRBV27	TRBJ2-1	ASSLPGTRYNEQF
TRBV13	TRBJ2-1	ASTMTGTYNEQF
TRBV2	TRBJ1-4	ASNGLDGEKLF
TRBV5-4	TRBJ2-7	ASSLISAPHEQY
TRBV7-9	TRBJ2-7	ASSSPTSGPSYEQY
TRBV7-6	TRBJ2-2	ASSLAGENTGELF
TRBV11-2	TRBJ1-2	ASSPSTGDGYT
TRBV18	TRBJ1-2	ASSPDRGAGYT
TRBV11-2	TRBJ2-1	ASSLVRLSYEQF
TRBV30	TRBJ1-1	AWSLPPEAF
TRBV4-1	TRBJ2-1	ASSIIGSGYNEQF
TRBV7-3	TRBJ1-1	ASSLGSGLVVGNTEAF
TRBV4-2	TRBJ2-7	ASSQEGGEPYEQY
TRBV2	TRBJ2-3	ASSESGGGTDTQY